Presented here are 24 T cell receptor beta chains from one specimen sequenced in a study of beta chain features in type 1 diabetes. These TCRs are of unknown antigen specificity. Study observations and caveats: The study found moderately but significantly shorter TCRB CDR3s in all four CD4+ subsets of Type 1 diabetes patients.

Expressed TCRB transcripts were sequenced, since all the RNA that had been isolated was reverse transcribed. The data were produced by immunoSEQ multiplex PCR, yet TCRdb's version contains in-frame clones alone and is incomplete. The sample comprises approximately 170,000 clones, 7.8% of which are singletons, and about 0.9% rests with the top ten. The sequenced sample consisted of central memory CD4+ T cells from blood. These receptors all stem from a woman in her forties with type 1 diabetes.

This clone was counted only a few times. The rearrangement uses TRBV6-1 and TRBJ1-1; tentative D call: TRBD1 (6 bases). This CDR3 has 15 amino acids. The V end was cut by 4 bases, the J end by 0 bases, with 12 bases between. Germline V gives CDR1 MNHNS, CDR2 SASEGT. CDR3 sequence (DNA): TGTGCCAGCAGTGGAGGACAGCTAATGAACACTGAAGCTTTCTTT. This encodes CASSGGQLMNTEAFF.

This clone has only a few counts. For the CDR3, the DNA is TGTGCCAGCTCACTGGGACAGGGGAATGAAAAACTGTTTTTT. Translation gives CASSLGQGNEKLFF. The rearrangement uses TRBV18 and TRBJ1-4; 10 bases match TRBD1. Germline V CDR1 and CDR2: KGHSH, LQKENI. Germline trimming cut 4 bases from V and 5 bases from J; bases unmatched to any gene: 1. This CDR3 contains 14 residues.

The chain uses TRBV9 and TRBJ2-5; D is unresolved. This CDR3 is 15 amino acids long. V was trimmed by 0 bases and J by 2 bases, leaving 11 bases between them. In germline, CDR1 is SGDLS, CDR2 YYNGEE. Here the CDR3 reads CASSVGPLPQETQYF. CDR3 coding DNA: TGTGCCAGCAGCGTAGGGCCCCTCCCGCAAGAGACCCAGTACTTC.

The chain is built from TRBV5-4 and TRBJ2-5, with D tentatively TRBD1 (6 bases). The CDR3 spans 12 residues. Germline V gene sequence: CDR1 SGHNT, CDR2 YYREEE (reference sequence). The ends were cut back, 4 bases at V and 11 bases at J, with 15 bases in the middle. This CDR3 reads CASSVTGFGQYF. The CDR3 DNA follows: TGTGCCAGCAGCGTAACAGGGTTTGGGCAGTACTTC.

This clone was seen only a few times. This chain joins TRBV28 and TRBJ2-1; TRBD2 is a possible D gene (5 bases). The CDR3 sequence is 12 residues long. Trimming removed 2 bases from V and 8 bases from J, with 7 bases in between. The V gene's germline CDR1 is MDHEN and CDR2 SYDVKM. The CDR3, as DNA: TGTGCCAGCAGTTTACGGGGATATGAGCAGTTCTTC. Translation: CASSLRGYEQFF. Looking up the rest from reference TRBV28 and TRBJ2-1 gives the full variable domain: DVKVTQSSRYLVKRTGEKVFLECVQDMDHENMFWYRQDPGLGLRLIYFSYDVKMKEKGDIPEGYSVSREKKERFSLILESASTNQTSMYLCASSLRGYEQFFGPGTRLTVL.

The J gene is TRBJ2-3, the V gene TRBV18; weak D call: TRBD1 (6 bases). This CDR3 has 13 residues. Germline-derived CDR1 and CDR2 are KGHSH and LQKENI. The ends were cut back, 5 bases at V and 5 bases at J, with 11 bases in the middle. The CDR3 DNA follows: TGTGCCAGCTCAAGTACAGGGAAAGATACGCAGTATTTT. Its translation: CASSSTGKDTQYF. Using reference TRBV18 and TRBJ2-3 for the parts outside the CDR3, the full variable domain is NAGVMQNPRHLVRRRGQEARLRCSPMKGHSHVYWYRQLPEEGLKFMVYLQKENIIDESGMPKERFSAEFPKEGPSILRIQQVVRGDSAAYFCASSSTGKDTQYFGPGTRLTVL.

The J gene is TRBJ2-1, the V gene TRBV9; 7 bases align to TRBD1. Germline V gene data show CDR1 as SGDLS and CDR2 as YYNGEE. This CDR3 comprises 16 residues. J gave up 7 bases and V 0 bases, and 10 bases lay outside the gene matches. Here the CDR3 DNA reads TGTGCCAGCAGCGTAGCTTTAGCAGGGGGTGAAAATGAGCAGTTCTTC. This gives the protein CASSVALAGGENEQFF.

This clone has more than one count but fewer than ten. This sequence joins TRBV27 and TRBJ2-1; TRBD2 might be the D (6 bases). V was trimmed by 4 bases and J by 4 bases, leaving 14 bases between them. CDR1 is MNHEY, CDR2 SMNVEV, per germline (reference sequence). This CDR3 has 15 amino acids. As DNA, the CDR3 is TGTGCCAGCAGTTCCGACGGACTATTGTACAATGAGCAGTTCTTC. It codes for CASSSDGLLYNEQFF.

This clone was counted a few times. The CDR3 spells CASTLAGYNEQFF. The CDR3 DNA follows: TGTGCCAGCACCCTAGCTGGCTACAATGAGCAGTTCTTC. V is TRBV2 and J is TRBJ2-1; possibly TRBD2 for D (5 bases). Per the germline V gene, CDR1 is SNHLY and CDR2 is FYNNEI. CDR3 length: 13 residues. Trimming stripped 7 bases from V and 3 bases from J, with 10 bases between.

This clone was counted a few times. The gene calls are TRBV10-3 and TRBJ2-7; the match to TRBD1 covers 10 bases. CDR1 is ENHRY and CDR2 is SYGVKD in the germline V gene. This CDR3 is built from 14 residues. Germline trimming cut 8 bases from V and 2 bases from J; bases unmatched to any gene: 6. The CDR3 loop is CAIAPGQGTYEQYF. CDR3 bases: TGTGCCATCGCCCCGGGACAGGGGACCTACGAGCAGTACTTC.

This clone appeared a few times. This chain joins TRBV4-1 and TRBJ2-1, with D tentatively TRBD2 (6 bases). Germline V lookup: CDR1 MGHRA, CDR2 YSYEKL. The V gene lost 3 bases and the J gene lost 9 bases, with 12 bases spanning the gap. The CDR3 is 13 amino acids. The CDR3 region has the DNA TGCGCCAGCAGCCAGAGGGAGGAAGGTGAGCAGTTCTTC. This translates into CASSQREEGEQFF.

This clone was observed a few times. The chain joins TRBV4-3 to TRBJ1-1; weak D call: TRBD1 (5 bases). CDR1 and CDR2 (germline): LGHNA, YSLEER. V lost 3 bases and J lost 5, with 13 bases in between. CDR3 length equals 14 residues. CDR3 in amino acids: CASSHLVGGTEAFF. The CDR3, as DNA: TGCGCCAGCAGCCATCTTGTCGGGGGGACTGAAGCTTTCTTT.

This chain joins TRBV5-4 and TRBJ2-1; D is possibly TRBD1 (6 bases). This CDR3 is 15 amino acids long. CDR1 is SGHNT and CDR2 is YYREEE in the germline V gene (reference sequence). Trimming left V 4 bases short and J 3 bases short, with 14 bases between. DNA of the CDR3: TGTGCCAGCAGCCAGGACAGTCCCTACTACAATGAGCAGTTCTTC. Its protein is CASSQDSPYYNEQFF.

This clone was found a few times. CDR3 region: CASSPEGRLYNEQFF. The CDR3 DNA reads as TGTGCCAGCAGCCCGGAGGGCCGTTTGTACAATGAGCAGTTCTTC. This chain links TRBV11-1 with TRBJ2-1, with D possibly TRBD2 on 6 matching bases. Germline V CDR1 and CDR2: SGHAT, FQDESV (reference sequence). The V end was cut by 5 bases, the J end by 4 bases, with 15 bases between. The CDR3 runs to 15 residues.

Only a few counts were recorded for this clone. The gene calls are TRBV7-2 and TRBJ2-7; 11 bases are a match to TRBD2. There are 15 residues in the CDR3. Germline CDR1 reads SGHTA; CDR2 reads FQGNSA. V lost 6 bases and J lost 4; bases outside the gene matches: 8. CDR3 protein: CASSLGLAGLYEQYF. DNA for the CDR3: TGTGCCAGCAGTCTCGGACTAGCGGGCTTGTACGAGCAGTACTTC. Filled out from reference TRBV7-2 and TRBJ2-7, the complete variable domain reads GAGVSQSPSNKVTEKGKDVELRCDPISGHTALYWYRQSLGQGLEFLIYFQGNSAPDKSGLPSDRFSAERTGGSVSTLTIQRTQQEDSAVYLCASSLGLAGLYEQYFGPGTRLTVT.

The gene calls are TRBV7-8 and TRBJ1-1; maybe TRBD1 (5 bases). The V gene's germline CDR1 is SGHVS and CDR2 FQNEAQ. V gave up 3 bases and J gave up 1 base, with 9 bases separating them. The CDR3 has 14 residues. The CDR3 region has the DNA TGTGCCAGCAGCTTTTCACAGGCGAACACTGAAGCTTTCTTT. Residues: CASSFSQANTEAFF.

This clone has just a few counts. This chain connects TRBV9 to TRBJ2-1; 7 nucleotides line up with TRBD1. CDR1 and CDR2 (germline): SGDLS, YYNGEE. The CDR3 is made up of 16 amino acids. The junction had 3 bases not matched to a gene; V was cut back by 0 bases and J by 0 bases. CDR3 sequence reads: CASSVGWDSSYNEQFF. CDR3 DNA: TGTGCCAGCAGCGTAGGGTGGGACAGCTCCTACAATGAGCAGTTCTTC.

The chain links TRBV30 to TRBJ2-1; TRBD2 matches at 10 bases. In germline, CDR1 is GTSNPN, CDR2 SVGIG (reference sequence). The CDR3 loop spans 16 amino acids. V was clipped by 4 bases and J by 4 bases; unmatched bases: 10. The chain's CDR3 is CAWKSSGRAFYNEQFF. CDR3 coding DNA: TGTGCCTGGAAGTCAAGCGGGAGGGCGTTTTACAATGAGCAGTTCTTC.

A few counts support this clone. V gene TRBV10-3 combines with J gene TRBJ1-1; D perhaps matches TRBD1 (5 bases). The V gene's germline CDR1 is ENHRY and CDR2 SYGVKD. This CDR3 region has 14 residues. Trimming removed 3 bases from V and 0 bases from J, with 8 bases in between. The CDR3 coding sequence is TGTGCCATCAGTGATCGGGGGATGAACACTGAAGCTTTCTTT. Translating gives CAISDRGMNTEAFF.

The V and J genes are TRBV10-3 and TRBJ2-2, with D possibly TRBD1 on 5 matching bases. Germline CDR1 is ENHRY and CDR2 is SYGVKD. Trimming cost V 11 bases and J 1 base, with 20 bases left between them. This CDR3 region has 16 residues. The CDR3 bases are TGTGCCTCCCGCCCCCCGACAGCCCAGAACACCGGGGAGCTGTTTTTT. Translated: CASRPPTAQNTGELFF.

The sample holds a few counts of this clone. The chain carries TRBV5-1 and TRBJ2-1; 11 nucleotides align to TRBD1. Germline CDR1 and CDR2: SGHRS and YFSETQ. This CDR3 contains 16 residues. V trimming: 0 bases; J trimming: 8 bases; junction bases outside the gene matches: 7. CDR3 loop: CASSLEGGQGADEQFF. The CDR3 DNA follows: TGCGCCAGCAGCTTGGAAGGTGGACAGGGGGCGGATGAGCAGTTCTTC.

The chain employs TRBV7-8 and TRBJ2-7; D is perhaps TRBD1 (6 bases). The V gene lost 2 bases and the J gene lost 9 bases, with 11 bases spanning the gap. Looked up from germline, CDR1 is SGHVS and CDR2 is FQNEAQ. This CDR3 spans 12 amino acids. This CDR3 is CASSLSSQGQYF. The DNA for the CDR3 is TGTGCCAGCAGCTTAAGCTCACAGGGGCAGTACTTC.

This sequence joins TRBV7-9 and TRBJ2-2; 8 nucleotides line up with TRBD1. Per the germline V gene, CDR1 is SEHNR and CDR2 is FQNEAQ (reference sequence). The V segment lost 5 bases and the J segment 7 bases; nucleotides outside the gene matches: 9. There are 15 residues in the CDR3. The CDR3 is CASSLGQGKNGELFF. The CDR3 region has the DNA TGTGCCAGCAGCCTTGGACAGGGAAAGAACGGGGAGCTGTTTTTT.

This rearrangement joins TRBV28 to TRBJ2-3; 8 nucleotides agree with TRBD2. The germline CDR1 and CDR2 sequences are MDHEN and SYDVKM. With V trimmed by 6 bases and J by 7 bases, 12 bases remained unmatched. The CDR3 totals 15 residues. The CDR3 spells CASSRSGTRLNTQYF. The CDR3 DNA sequence: TGTGCCAGCAGCCGCTCTGGGACTAGGCTGAATACGCAGTATTTT.